This TCR beta chain was identified during a study of chemoradiotherapy in HPV16-positive cancers. Study-wide background: Candidate HPV-specific clones and shared TCR motifs came from two HPV16-positive patients.

Produced via immunoSEQ multiplex PCR; TCRdb's table is partial and in-frame only. The sample has about 5,800 clones, around four fifths seen once. Points from the study as a whole: During treatment, candidate HPV-specific clones and E7-related motifs expanded in tumor. The functional HPV-specific definition rests on just a couple of HPV16-positive patients.

On this clone itself: The antigen is not known.

The germline gives CDR1 SQVTM, CDR2 ANQGSEA. V gave up 4 bases and J gave up 0 bases, with 6 bases separating them. The CDR3 runs to 13 residues. Samples were taken several times over chemoradiotherapy. The chain is built from TRBV29-1 and TRBJ1-4; no clear D gene. Sampling was done from a patient who underwent chemoradiotherapy. The sequence came from a human donor with HPV-associated anogenital cancer. This CDR3 is CSVGGATNEKLFF. CDR3 coding DNA: TGCAGCGTTGGGGGAGCAACTAATGAAAAACTGTTTTTT.